This T cell receptor (beta chain) stems from a study of shared clonotypes between healthy human individuals. Study-level findings and limits: Clonotypes shared by all four sorted-subset donors had higher generation probabilities than non-shared clonotypes.

This clone was observed a handful of times. The antigen remains undetermined. A split of CD4+ cells into CD45RA+ naive and CD45RA-negative memory subsets was performed. Here immunoSEQ multiplex PCR was the method, and the copy in TCRdb shows in-frame clones only, minus some. The data contain approximately 2.5 million clones, over 85% of them seen just once; the ten biggest clones take up roughly 0.36%. The receptor's source is a man younger than 30 in good health. Some clones in this sample may be carry-over from other donors' samples. Sequencing input: naive CD4+ T cells from PBMCs. The subset is: CD45RA+ positively selected.

CDR3 residues: CASRDGGLGQPQHF. The CDR3 bases are TGTGCCAGTAGGGATGGAGGTCTGGGGCAGCCCCAGCATTTT. The rearrangement links TRBV19 to TRBJ1-5; D unresolved. CDR3 length equals 14 residues. In germline, CDR1 is LNHDA, CDR2 SQIVND (reference sequence). With 6 bases removed from V and 7 bases from J, the gap between germline ends came to 16 bases.